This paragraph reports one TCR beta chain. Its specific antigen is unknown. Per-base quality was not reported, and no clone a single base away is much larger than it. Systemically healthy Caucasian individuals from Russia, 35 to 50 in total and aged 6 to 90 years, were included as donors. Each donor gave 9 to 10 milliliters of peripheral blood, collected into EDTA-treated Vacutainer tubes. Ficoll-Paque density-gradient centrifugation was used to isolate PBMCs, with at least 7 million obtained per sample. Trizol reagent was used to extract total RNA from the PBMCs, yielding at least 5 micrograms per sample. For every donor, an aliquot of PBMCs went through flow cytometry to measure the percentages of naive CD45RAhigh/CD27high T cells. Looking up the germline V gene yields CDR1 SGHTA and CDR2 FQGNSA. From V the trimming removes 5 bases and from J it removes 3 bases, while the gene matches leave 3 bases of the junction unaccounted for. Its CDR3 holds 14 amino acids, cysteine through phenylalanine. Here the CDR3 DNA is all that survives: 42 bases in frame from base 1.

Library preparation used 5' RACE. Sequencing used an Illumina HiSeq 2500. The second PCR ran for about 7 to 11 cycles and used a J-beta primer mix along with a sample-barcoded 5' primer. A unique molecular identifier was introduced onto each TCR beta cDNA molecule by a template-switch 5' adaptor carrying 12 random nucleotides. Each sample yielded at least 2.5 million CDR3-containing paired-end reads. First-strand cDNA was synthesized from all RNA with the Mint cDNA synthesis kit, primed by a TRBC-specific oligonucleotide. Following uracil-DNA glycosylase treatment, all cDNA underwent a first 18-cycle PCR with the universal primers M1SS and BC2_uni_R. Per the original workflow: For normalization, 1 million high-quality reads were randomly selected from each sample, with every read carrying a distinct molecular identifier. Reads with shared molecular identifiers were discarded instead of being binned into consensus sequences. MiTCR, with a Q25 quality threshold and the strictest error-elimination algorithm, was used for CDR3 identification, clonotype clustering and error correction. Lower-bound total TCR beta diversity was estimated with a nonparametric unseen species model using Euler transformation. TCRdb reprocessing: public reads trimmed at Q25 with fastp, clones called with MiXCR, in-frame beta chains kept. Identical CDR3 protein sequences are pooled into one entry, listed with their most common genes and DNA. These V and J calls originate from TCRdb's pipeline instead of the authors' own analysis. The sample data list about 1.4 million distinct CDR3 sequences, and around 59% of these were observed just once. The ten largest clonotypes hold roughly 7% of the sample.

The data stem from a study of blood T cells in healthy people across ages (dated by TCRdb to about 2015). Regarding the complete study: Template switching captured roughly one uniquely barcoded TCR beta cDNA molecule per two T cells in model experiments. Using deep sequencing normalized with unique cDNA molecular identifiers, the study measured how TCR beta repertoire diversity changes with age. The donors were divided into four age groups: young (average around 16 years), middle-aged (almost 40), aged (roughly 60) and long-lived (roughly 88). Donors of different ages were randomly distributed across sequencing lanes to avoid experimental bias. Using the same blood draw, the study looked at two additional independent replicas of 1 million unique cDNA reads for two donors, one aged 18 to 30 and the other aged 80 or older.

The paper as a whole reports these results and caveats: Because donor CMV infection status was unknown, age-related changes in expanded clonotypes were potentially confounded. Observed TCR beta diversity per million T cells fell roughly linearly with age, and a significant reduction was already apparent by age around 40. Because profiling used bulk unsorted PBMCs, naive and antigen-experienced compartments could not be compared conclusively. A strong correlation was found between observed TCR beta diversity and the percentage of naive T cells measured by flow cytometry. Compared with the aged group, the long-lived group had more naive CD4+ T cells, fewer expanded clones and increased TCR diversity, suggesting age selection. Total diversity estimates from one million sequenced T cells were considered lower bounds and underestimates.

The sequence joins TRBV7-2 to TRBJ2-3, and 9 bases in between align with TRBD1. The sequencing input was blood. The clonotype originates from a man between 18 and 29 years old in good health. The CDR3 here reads CASSKQGATDTQYF. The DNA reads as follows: TGTGCCAGCAGCAAACAGGGGGCGACAGATACGCAGTATTTT.